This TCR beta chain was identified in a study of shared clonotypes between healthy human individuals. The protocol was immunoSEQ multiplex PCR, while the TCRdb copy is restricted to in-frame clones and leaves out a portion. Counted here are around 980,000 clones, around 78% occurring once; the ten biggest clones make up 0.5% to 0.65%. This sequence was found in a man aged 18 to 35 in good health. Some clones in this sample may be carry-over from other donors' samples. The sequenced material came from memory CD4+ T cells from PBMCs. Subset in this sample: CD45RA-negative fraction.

The CDR3: CAWSVRPEAYGYTF. The CDR3 nucleotides are TGTGCCTGGAGTGTACGTCCAGAAGCCTATGGCTACACCTTC. The chain combines TRBV30 with TRBJ1-2; D is unclear. The CDR3 runs 14 residues. Deletions cut 0 bases from V and 4 bases from J, with 12 bases between. Germline values: CDR1 GTSNPN, CDR2 SVGIG (reference sequence).